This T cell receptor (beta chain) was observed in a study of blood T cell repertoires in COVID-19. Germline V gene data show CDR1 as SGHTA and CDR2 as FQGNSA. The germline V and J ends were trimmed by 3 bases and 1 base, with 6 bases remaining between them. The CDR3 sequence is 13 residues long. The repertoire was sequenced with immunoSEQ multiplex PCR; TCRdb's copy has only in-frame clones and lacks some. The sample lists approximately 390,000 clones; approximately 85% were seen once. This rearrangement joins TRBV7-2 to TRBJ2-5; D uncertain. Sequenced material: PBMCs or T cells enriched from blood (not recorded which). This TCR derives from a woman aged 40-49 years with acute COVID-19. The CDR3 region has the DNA TGTGCCAGCAGCTTCCCCAGCCAAGAGACCCAGTACTTC. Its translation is CASSFPSQETQYF.